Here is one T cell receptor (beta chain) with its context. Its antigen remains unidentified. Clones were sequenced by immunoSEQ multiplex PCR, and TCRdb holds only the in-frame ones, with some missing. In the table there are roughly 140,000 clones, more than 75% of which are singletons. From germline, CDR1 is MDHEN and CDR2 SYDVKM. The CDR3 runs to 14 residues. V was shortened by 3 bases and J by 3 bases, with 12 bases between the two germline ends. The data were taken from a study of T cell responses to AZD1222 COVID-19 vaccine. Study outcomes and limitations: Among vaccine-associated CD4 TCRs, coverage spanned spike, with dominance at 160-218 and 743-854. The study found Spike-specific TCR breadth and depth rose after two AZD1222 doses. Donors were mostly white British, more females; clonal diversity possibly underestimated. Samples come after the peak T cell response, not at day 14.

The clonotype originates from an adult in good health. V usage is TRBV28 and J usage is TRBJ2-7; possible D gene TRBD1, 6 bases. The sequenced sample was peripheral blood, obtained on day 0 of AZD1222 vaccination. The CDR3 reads CASSFRQEFYEQYF. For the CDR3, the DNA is TGTGCCAGCAGTTTCAGACAGGAGTTCTACGAGCAGTACTTC.